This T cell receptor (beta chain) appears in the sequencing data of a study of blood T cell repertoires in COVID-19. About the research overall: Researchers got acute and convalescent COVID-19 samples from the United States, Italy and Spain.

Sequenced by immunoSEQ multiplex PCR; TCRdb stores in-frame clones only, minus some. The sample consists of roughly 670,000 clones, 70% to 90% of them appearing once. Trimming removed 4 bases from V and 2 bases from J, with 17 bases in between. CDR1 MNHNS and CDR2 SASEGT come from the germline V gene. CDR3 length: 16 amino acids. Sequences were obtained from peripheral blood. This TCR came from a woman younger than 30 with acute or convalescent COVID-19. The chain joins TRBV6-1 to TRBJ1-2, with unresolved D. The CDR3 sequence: CASSGHLWAGNYGYTF. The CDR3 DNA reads TGTGCCAGCAGTGGGCACTTGTGGGCGGGGAACTATGGCTACACCTTC.